This T cell receptor (beta chain) was captured in a study of shared clonotypes between healthy human individuals. Study in general: CD4 naive and memory got three plates each, CD8 naive two, CD8 memory one. Overall study findings and caveats: Few donors restricted represented genetic and exposure-history diversity. Naive subsets generally had larger estimated richness than memory subsets.

Germline V gives CDR1 SGHNT, CDR2 YENEEA. V shed 3 bases and J shed 2 bases, with 9 bases lying between them. This CDR3 is built from 14 residues. In the original analysis: Without quality scores, immunoSEQ junctional reads could not be filtered like full-length reads. Profiled with immunoSEQ multiplex PCR; TCRdb holds only in-frame clones, not every one. V, J and clone size derive from that table, while D and trimming were established from the DNA sequence. The repertoire holds some 1.5 million clones, with over 95% as singletons. Details on this clone: Antigen specificity is unknown.

The TCR sequence derives from a man aged 30 to 45 in good health. Source material: naive CD4+ T cells sorted from blood. Subset noted: CD45RA+ positively selected. This chain joins TRBV11-3 and TRBJ2-3; D is perhaps TRBD1 (6 bases). DNA for the CDR3: TGTGCCAGCAGCTTCAGGGGATACACAGATACGCAGTATTTT. It translates to CASSFRGYTDTQYF.